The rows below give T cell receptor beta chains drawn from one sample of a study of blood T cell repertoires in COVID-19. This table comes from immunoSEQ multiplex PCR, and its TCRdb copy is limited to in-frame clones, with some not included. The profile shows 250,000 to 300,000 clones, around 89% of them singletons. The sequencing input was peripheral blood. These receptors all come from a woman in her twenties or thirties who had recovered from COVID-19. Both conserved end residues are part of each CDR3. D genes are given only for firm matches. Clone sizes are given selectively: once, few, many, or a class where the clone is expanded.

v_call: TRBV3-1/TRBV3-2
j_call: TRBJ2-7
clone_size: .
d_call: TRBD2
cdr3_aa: CASSQGLALSYEQYF
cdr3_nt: TGTGCCAGCAGCCAAGGACTAGCGTTGTCCTACGAGCAGTACTTC

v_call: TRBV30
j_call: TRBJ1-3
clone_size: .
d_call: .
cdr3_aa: CAWSKGDSGNTIYF
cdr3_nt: TGTGCCTGGAGTAAAGGGGACTCTGGAAACACCATATATTTT

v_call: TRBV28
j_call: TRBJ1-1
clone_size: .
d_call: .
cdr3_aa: CASSTRRVFTEAFF
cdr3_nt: TGTGCCAGCAGTACGCGCAGGGTTTTTACTGAAGCTTTCTTT

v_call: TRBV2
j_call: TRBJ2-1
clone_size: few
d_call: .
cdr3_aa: CASREDSNEQFF
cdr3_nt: TGTGCCAGCAGAGAGGACAGCAATGAGCAGTTCTTC

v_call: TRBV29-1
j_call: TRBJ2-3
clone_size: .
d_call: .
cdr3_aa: CSVNNWDTFTTDTQYF
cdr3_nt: TGCAGCGTTAACAACTGGGACACTTTCACGACAGATACGCAGTATTTT

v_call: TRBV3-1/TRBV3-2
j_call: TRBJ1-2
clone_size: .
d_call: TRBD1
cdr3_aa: CASSQRTGYGYTF
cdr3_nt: TGTGCCAGCAGCCAAAGGACAGGTTATGGCTACACCTTC

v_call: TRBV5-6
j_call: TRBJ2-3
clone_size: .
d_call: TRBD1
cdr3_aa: CASSAGQGLTDTQYF
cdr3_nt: TGTGCCAGCAGCGCGGGACAGGGTTTGACAGATACGCAGTATTTT

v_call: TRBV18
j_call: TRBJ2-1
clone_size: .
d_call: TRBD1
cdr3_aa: CASSPGQDHYNEQFF
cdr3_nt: TGTGCCAGCTCACCCGGACAGGACCACTACAATGAGCAGTTCTTC

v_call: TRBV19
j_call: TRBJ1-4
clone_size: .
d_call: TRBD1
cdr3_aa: CASGTGGKIPEKLFF
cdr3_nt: TGTGCCAGTGGGACAGGGGGAAAGATCCCTGAAAAACTGTTTTTT

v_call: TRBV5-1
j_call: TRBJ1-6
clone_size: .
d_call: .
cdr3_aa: CASSLERDSPLHF
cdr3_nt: TGCGCCAGCAGCTTGGAGAGGGATTCACCCCTCCACTTT

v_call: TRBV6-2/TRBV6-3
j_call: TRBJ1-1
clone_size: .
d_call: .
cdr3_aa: CASSYSREREEAFF
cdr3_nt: TGTGCCAGCAGTTACTCGAGAGAACGGGAGGAAGCTTTCTTT

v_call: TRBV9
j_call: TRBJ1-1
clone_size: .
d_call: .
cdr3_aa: CASSVVGTLSEAFF
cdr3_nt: TGTGCCAGCAGCGTAGTCGGGACACTCTCTGAAGCTTTCTTT

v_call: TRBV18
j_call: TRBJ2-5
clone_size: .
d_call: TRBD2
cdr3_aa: CASSPPRGGQETQYF
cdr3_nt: TGTGCCAGCTCACCACCGCGGGGGGGCCAAGAGACCCAGTACTTC

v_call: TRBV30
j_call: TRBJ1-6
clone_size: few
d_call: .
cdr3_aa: CAWDRNWSRGISPLHF
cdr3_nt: TGTGCCTGGGACCGAAATTGGTCCCGGGGAATCTCACCCCTCCACTTT

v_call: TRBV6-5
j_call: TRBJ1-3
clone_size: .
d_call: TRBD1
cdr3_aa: CASRTGGSGNTIYF
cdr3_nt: TGTGCCAGCAGAACAGGGGGCTCTGGAAACACCATATATTTT

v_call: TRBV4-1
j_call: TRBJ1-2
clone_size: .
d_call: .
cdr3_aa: CASSPVPTGENYGYTF
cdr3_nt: TGCGCCAGCAGCCCCGTCCCGACAGGTGAAAACTATGGCTACACCTTC